This TCR beta chain was observed in a study of radiotherapy plus CTLA-4 blockade in lung cancer. Per the germline V gene, CDR1 is KGHSH and CDR2 is LQKENI. The V gene lost 6 bases and the J gene lost 0 bases, with 6 bases spanning the gap. The CDR3 has 12 residues. Libraries were prepared by immunoSEQ multiplex PCR; TCRdb keeps only in-frame clonotypes and omits some of them. The sample lists around 71,000 clones, around 77% occurring once. The J gene is TRBJ2-7, the V gene TRBV18; D is possibly TRBD1 (5 bases). This TCR was recovered from a human donor with non-small cell lung cancer whose response to radiotherapy plus ipilimumab could not be evaluated. Some clones in this sample may be carry-over from other donors' samples. Sample: peripheral blood, taken from a patient treated with radiotherapy plus ipilimumab. The CDR3 loop reads CASSGASYEQYF. The CDR3, as DNA: TGTGCCAGCTCTGGGGCCTCCTACGAGCAGTACTTC.